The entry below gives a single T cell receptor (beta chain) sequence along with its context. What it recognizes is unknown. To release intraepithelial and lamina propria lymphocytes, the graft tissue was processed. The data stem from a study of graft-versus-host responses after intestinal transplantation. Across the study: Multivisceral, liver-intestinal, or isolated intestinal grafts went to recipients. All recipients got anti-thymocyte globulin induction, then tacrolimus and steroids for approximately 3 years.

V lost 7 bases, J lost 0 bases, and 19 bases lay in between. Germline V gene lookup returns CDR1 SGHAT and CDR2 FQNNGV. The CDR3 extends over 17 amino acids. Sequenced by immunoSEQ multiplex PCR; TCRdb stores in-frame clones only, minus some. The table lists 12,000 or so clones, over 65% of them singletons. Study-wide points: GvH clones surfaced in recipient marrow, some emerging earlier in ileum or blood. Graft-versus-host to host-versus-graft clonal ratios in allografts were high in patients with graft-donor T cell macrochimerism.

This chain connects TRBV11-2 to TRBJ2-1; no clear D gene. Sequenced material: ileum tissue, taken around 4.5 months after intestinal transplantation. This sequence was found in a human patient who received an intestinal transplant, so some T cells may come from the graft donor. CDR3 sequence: CASTEWAGQPSYNEQFF. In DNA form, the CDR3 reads TGTGCCAGCACCGAATGGGCTGGCCAACCCTCCTACAATGAGCAGTTCTTC.